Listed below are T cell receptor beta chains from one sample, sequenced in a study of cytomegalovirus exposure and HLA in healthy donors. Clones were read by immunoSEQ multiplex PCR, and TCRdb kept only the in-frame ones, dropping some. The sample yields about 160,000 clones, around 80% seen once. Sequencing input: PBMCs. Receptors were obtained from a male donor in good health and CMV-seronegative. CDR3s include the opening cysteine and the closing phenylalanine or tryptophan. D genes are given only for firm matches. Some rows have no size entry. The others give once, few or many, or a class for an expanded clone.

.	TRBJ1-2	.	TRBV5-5	CASSPTGGEGYGYTF
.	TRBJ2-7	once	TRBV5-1	CASSLGGSPYEQYF
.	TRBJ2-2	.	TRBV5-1	CASREGANTGELFF
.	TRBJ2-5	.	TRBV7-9	CASSLAALEIQETQYF
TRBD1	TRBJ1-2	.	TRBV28	CASRPTGGGYGYTF
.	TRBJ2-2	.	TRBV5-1	CASSLGLENTGELFF
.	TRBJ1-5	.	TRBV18	CASSPRGGSNQPQHF
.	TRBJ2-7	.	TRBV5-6	CASGDIFKSSNEQYF
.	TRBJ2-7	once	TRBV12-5	CASGLGAGKAEQYF
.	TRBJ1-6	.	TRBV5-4	CASSHRTENSPLHF
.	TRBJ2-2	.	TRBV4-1	CASSQDGRGGGELFF
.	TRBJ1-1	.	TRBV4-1	CASSQDWKQGEAFF
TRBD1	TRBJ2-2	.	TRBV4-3	CASSPLQGDTGELFF
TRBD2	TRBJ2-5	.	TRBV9	CASSASIERGGGETQYF
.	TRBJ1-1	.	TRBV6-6	CASRLQNQNTEAFF
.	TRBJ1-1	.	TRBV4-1	CASSQPNRGRGWPEAFF
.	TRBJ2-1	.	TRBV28	CASSLGQNNEQFF
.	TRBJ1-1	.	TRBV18	CASSPRAGAAEAFF
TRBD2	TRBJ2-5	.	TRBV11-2	CASSSRSTGPGGTQYF
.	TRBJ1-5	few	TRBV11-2	CASRHGGAAGGVRNQPQHF
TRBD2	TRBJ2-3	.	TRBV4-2	CASSQEAGGPDTQYF
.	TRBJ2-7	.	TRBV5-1	CASSPGWRALNEQYF
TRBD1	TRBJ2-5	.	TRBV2	CASSGGQVETQYF
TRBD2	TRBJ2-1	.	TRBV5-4	CASSRRGAGAYNEQFF
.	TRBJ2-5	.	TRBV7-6	CASSLSGLETQYF
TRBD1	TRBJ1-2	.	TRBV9	CASRPGQSVGGYTF
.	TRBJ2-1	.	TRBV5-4	CASSDWDSEQFF
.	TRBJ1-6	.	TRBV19	CASSPGTINSPLHF
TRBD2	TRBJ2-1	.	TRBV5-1	CASSQTSGSLNEQFF
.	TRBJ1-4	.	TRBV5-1	CASSSRTQEKLFF
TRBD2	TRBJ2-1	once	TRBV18	CASSSPGLEQFF
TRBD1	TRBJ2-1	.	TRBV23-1	CASSQPKPKIGMIRGQGGYNEQFF